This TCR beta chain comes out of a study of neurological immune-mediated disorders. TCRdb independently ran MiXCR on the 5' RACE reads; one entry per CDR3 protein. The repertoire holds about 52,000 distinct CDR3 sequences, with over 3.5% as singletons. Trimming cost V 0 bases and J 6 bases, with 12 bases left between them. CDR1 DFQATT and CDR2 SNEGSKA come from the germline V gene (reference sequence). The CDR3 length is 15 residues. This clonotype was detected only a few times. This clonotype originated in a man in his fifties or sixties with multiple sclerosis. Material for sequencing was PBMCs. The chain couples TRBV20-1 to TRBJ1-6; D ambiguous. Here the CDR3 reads CSARDLVRRNSPLHF. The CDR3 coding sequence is TGCAGTGCTAGAGATCTTGTTCGTCGTAATTCACCCCTCCACTTT.